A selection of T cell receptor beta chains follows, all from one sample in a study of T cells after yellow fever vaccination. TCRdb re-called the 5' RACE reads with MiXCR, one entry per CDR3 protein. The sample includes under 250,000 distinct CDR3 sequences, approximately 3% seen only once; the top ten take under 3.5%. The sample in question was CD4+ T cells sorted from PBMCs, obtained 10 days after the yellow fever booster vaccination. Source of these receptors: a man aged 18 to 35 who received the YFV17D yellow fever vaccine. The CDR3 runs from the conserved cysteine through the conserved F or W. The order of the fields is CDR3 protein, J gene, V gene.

CASSLPQGTGANVLTF,TRBJ2-6,TRBV18
CASSSSGADSPLHF,TRBJ1-6,TRBV7-9
CASSLNGQSTDTQYF,TRBJ2-3,TRBV7-2
CASCWTDYYGYTF,TRBJ1-2,TRBV2
CASSLVPGDYGYTF,TRBJ1-2,TRBV12-3/TRBV12-4
CASSQLNPGTGGGYTF,TRBJ1-2,TRBV4-3
CSAPSTGTGGSNQPQHF,TRBJ1-5,TRBV20-1
CASSRETQYF,TRBJ2-5,TRBV2
CASSSGTGENEKLFF,TRBJ1-4,TRBV18
CASRGLVDTQYF,TRBJ2-3,TRBV28
CASSSRGGAAPRTDTQYF,TRBJ2-3,TRBV27
CASRRTGQISPLHF,TRBJ1-6,TRBV6-6
CASSQDRPTHGYTF,TRBJ1-2,TRBV4-2
CASSRSNRSRAPLHF,TRBJ1-6,TRBV7-8
CSVRHKDTQYF,TRBJ2-3,TRBV29-1
CASGTADPVF,TRBJ1-2,TRBV19
CASSPGSWGEKLFF,TRBJ1-4,TRBV7-2
CASRDQGRQTDTQYF,TRBJ2-3,TRBV21-1
CAISGKPGQGPNYGYTF,TRBJ1-2,TRBV10-3
CASSLVFADTQYF,TRBJ2-3,TRBV5-1
CASSSQSTGELFF,TRBJ2-2,TRBV19
CASSLGVGGEQYF,TRBJ2-7,TRBV7-7
CASSDRGTWATNEKLFF,TRBJ1-4,TRBV7-6
CASSPYRGTDTQYF,TRBJ2-3,TRBV19
CASRKGGGQVFRNQPQHF,TRBJ1-5,TRBV6-5
CAGGTGNTGELFF,TRBJ2-2,TRBV6-2/TRBV6-3
CASSVGTEAFF,TRBJ1-1,TRBV2
CASSLNRGFNTEAFF,TRBJ1-1,TRBV5-5
CSVDVNSYEQYF,TRBJ2-7,TRBV29-1
CASSFYRAGGNIQYF,TRBJ2-4,TRBV7-2
CASTTGTRYEQYF,TRBJ2-7,TRBV7-2
CASSRGRRNGYTF,TRBJ1-2,TRBV7-2
CASGWAVGSSNQPQHF,TRBJ1-5,TRBV6-1
CSVVGQGNQETQYF,TRBJ2-5,TRBV29-1
CASTKTGGGNSPLHF,TRBJ1-6,TRBV12-3/TRBV12-4
CASSRQVLNTEAFF,TRBJ1-1,TRBV19
CATSGRQGITEAFF,TRBJ1-1,TRBV15
CASSPRDSRTGANVLTF,TRBJ2-6,TRBV11-1
CASSLVSGRWVNEQFF,TRBJ2-1,TRBV7-2
CASSFKGSTLGTDTQYF,TRBJ2-3,TRBV7-2
CATSDPRQGGVTDTQYF,TRBJ2-3,TRBV24-1
CASGPRTGRETQYF,TRBJ2-5,TRBV7-2
CASSQFKPLSQETQYF,TRBJ2-5,TRBV14
CASSIVGTQYF,TRBJ2-5,TRBV7-2
CSARWGGPNTEAFF,TRBJ1-1,TRBV20-1
CASSYSGAQNTEAFF,TRBJ1-1,TRBV6-5
CSALDRNYGYTF,TRBJ1-2,TRBV29-1
CASRGTGGNGNTIYF,TRBJ1-3,TRBV3-1
CASSMKQDEKLFF,TRBJ1-4,TRBV19
CASSPRVGLAGTLQEDEQFF,TRBJ2-1,TRBV18